These 9 T cell receptor beta chains share one sample of origin, sequenced in a study of naive CD8 T cells in extremely preterm neonates. Data came from immunoSEQ multiplex PCR; TCRdb stores just in-frame clones and leaves some out. Of 4,500 to 6,000 clones listed, around 97% were seen once; the top ten hold 0.45% to 0.55%. Deliveries were elective term cesareans at roughly 37-43 weeks, with no labor or membrane rupture. Sample: naive CD8+ T cells from cord blood. The receptor source for this set is a newborn in good health.

The chain has TRBV11-2 and TRBJ2-2; 9 bases match TRBD2. The CDR3 runs 16 residues. Germline trimming cut 2 bases from V and 6 bases from J; bases unmatched to any gene: 7. Germline CDR1 and CDR2: SGHAT and FQNNGV. CDR3 protein: CASSLPRGGEAGELFF. In DNA form, the CDR3 reads TGTGCCAGCAGCTTACCGCGGGGGGGCGAAGCCGGGGAGCTGTTTTTT. Variable domain in full (rest from reference TRBV11-2 and TRBJ2-2): EAGVAQSPRYKIIEKRQSVAFWCNPISGHATLYWYQQILGQGPKLLIQFQNNGVVDDSQLPKDRFSAERLKGVDSTLKIQPAKLEDSAVYLCASSLPRGGEAGELFFGEGSRLTVL.

The V gene is TRBV5-6, the J gene TRBJ1-4; the match to TRBD1 covers 7 bases. The germline V gene encodes CDR1 SGHDT and CDR2 YYEEEE. The CDR3 contains 14 residues. The V gene end was trimmed by 2 bases and the J gene end by 7 bases; junction bases not matched to a gene: 5. This CDR3 reads CASSFQGEREKLFF. CDR3 nucleotide sequence: TGTGCCAGCAGCTTCCAGGGGGAACGTGAAAAACTGTTTTTT.

This chain uses TRBV21-1 with TRBJ2-3; the table's TRBD2 call for D was not verified on the DNA. TRBV21-1 is a recognized pseudogene. The CDR3 consists of 11 residues. CDR3: CASSTATGSYF. CDR3 nucleotide sequence: TGTGCCAGCAGCACAGCCACGGGGTCGTATTTT.

In its sample, this clone was seen once. This chain uses TRBV5-1 with TRBJ2-1; 14 bases map to TRBD2. The germline V gene has CDR1 SGHRS and CDR2 YFSETQ. The CDR3 totals 15 residues. V lost 2 bases and J lost 8; bases outside the gene matches: 3. The CDR3 DNA reads as TGCGCCAGCAGCTTCGGGACTAGCGGGGGTGATGAGCAGTTCTTC. This gives the protein CASSFGTSGGDEQFF. Based on the CDR3 plus reference TRBV5-1 and TRBJ2-1, the full variable domain is KAGVTQTPRYLIKTRGQQVTLSCSPISGHRSVSWYQQTPGQGLQFLFEYFSETQRNKGNFPGRFSGRQFSNSRSEMNVSTLELGDSALYLCASSFGTSGGDEQFFGPGTRLTVL.

This sequence joins TRBV7-2 and TRBJ2-7, with 8 nucleotides matching TRBD1. CDR1 SGHTA and CDR2 FQGNSA come from the germline V gene. V lost 2 bases, J lost 5 bases, and 2 bases stayed unmatched. The length of the CDR3 is 13 residues. The DNA of the CDR3 is TGTGCCAGCAGCTTAACGGACAGGGACGAGCAGTACTTC. It codes for CASSLTDRDEQYF.

This chain uses TRBV27 with TRBJ2-2, with 13 nucleotides matching TRBD2. The CDR3 runs 16 residues. The germline CDR1 and CDR2 sequences are MNHEY and SMNVEV (reference sequence). Trimming at V came to 3 bases and at J to 7 bases, leaving 5 bases not matched to a gene. CDR3 nucleotides: TGTGCCAGCAGTTTGGGACTAGCGGGACTCAGCGGGGAGCTGTTTTTT. Translating it yields CASSLGLAGLSGELFF.

The V and J genes are TRBV9 and TRBJ2-2; D ambiguous. The CDR3 sequence is 13 residues long. The germline gives CDR1 SGDLS, CDR2 YYNGEE. The V end was cut by 3 bases, the J end by 1 base, with 4 bases between. CDR3: CASSAQNTGELFF. The CDR3 DNA sequence: TGTGCCAGCAGCGCCCAGAACACCGGGGAGCTGTTTTTT.

The genes are TRBV29-1 and TRBJ1-1, with D uncertain. Trimming left V 6 bases short and J 1 base short, with 9 bases between. CDR3 length: 12 residues. The germline V gene encodes CDR1 SQVTM and CDR2 ANQGSEA. The CDR3 spells CSVEFRNTEAFF. In DNA form, the CDR3 reads TGCAGCGTAGAGTTTAGGAACACTGAAGCTTTCTTT.

The rearrangement links TRBV21-1 to TRBJ2-4; the listed D gene, TRBD1, was not tested against the DNA. TRBV21-1 counts as a pseudogene. CDR3 length equals 17 residues. The CDR3 region is CASSKEEGAGAKNIQYF. CDR3 DNA sequence: TGTGCCAGCAGCAAAGAAGAGGGGGCGGGAGCCAAAAACATTCAGTACTTC.